This TCR beta chain came from a study of blood T cell repertoires in COVID-19 (TCRdb year 2020). Turning to the overall study: Collaborator samples came from the United States, Italy and Spain and covered acute and convalescent phases of COVID-19. HLA class I and class II types, where available, came from metadata supplied by the sample provider rather than from assay-based typing. Samples were obtained from the ongoing ImmuneRACE study (first 160 participants) and from approximately 1,200 subjects provided by 6 global collaborators. The material from the prospective study consisted of cDNA or gDNA derived from T cells, B-cell-depleted T cells, or PBMCs. The sample metadata nearly always contained a de-identified subject ID, COVID-19 status, age in years and sex. The repertoires were released in a freely available public database meant as a resource for research on the immune response to SARS-CoV-2. Subjects who had been exposed to COVID-19, were actively infected with it, or had recovered from it provided the deeply sampled blood TCRbeta repertoires that made up the dataset. Results and caveats for the whole study, not just this receptor: The quantity of clinical and demographic metadata differed by source and by participant and was supplied without curation.

The immunoSEQ Assay, a bias-controlled multiplex PCR, was used to amplify TCRbeta CDR3 regions from genomic DNA. On the study's bioinformatics: Within the assay, amplification of reference gene primers was used to estimate how many nucleated cells each sample contained. To quantify the absolute abundance of each unique TCRbeta CDR3 rearrangement, sequence reads were collapsed and filtered. For each sample, productive Simpson clonality was calculated as the square root of Simpson's diversity index across productive rearrangements. TCRdb obtained this table from immuneACCESS and retained in-frame rearrangements with V and J assigned. These tables miss some clones; where compared with another copy, unresolved V genes account for less than half of the shortfall, and the remainder is unexplained. V and J calls and clone size are copied from that table; D and trimming were computed from the DNA. This sample comprises about 140,000 clones, around 90% of them detected only once. The ten top clones hold about 1.5% of the sample.

A remark on this clone: Its target antigen remains unknown. Base-call qualities are not available, and no considerably larger clone is one nucleotide away.

Collaborating institutions collected whole blood in K2EDTA tubes following their own protocols. For TCRbeta analysis, collaborators shipped samples as frozen whole blood, isolated PBMCs, or DNA extracted from either of those sample types. CDR1 SEHNR and CDR2 FQNEAQ are derived from the germline V gene (reference sequence). Counted from cysteine to phenylalanine, this CDR3 has 15 amino acids. Of the read, only the CDR3 DNA is kept; its 45 bases are in frame from base 1. The V end gives up 3 bases and the J end 6 bases, leaving 7 bases in the junction not matched to a gene. This chain joins TRBV7-9 to TRBJ1-1, with 10 middle bases fitting TRBD1. This clonotype originated in a woman in her fifties or sixties with acute or convalescent COVID-19. The sequencing input was peripheral blood. The DNA sequence is as follows: TGTGCCAGCAGCTTGGGTTGGGACAGGGGATCTGAAGCTTTCTTT. Its translation reads: CASSLGWDRGSEAFF. Where the CDR3 stops, the reference TRBV7-9 and TRBJ1-1 genes take over; the full variable domain is DTGVSQNPRHKITKRGQNVTFRCDPISEHNRLYWYRQTLGQGPEFLTYFQNEAQLEKSRLLSDRFSAERPKGSFSTLEIQRTEQGDSAMYLCASSLGWDRGSEAFFGQGTRLTVV.